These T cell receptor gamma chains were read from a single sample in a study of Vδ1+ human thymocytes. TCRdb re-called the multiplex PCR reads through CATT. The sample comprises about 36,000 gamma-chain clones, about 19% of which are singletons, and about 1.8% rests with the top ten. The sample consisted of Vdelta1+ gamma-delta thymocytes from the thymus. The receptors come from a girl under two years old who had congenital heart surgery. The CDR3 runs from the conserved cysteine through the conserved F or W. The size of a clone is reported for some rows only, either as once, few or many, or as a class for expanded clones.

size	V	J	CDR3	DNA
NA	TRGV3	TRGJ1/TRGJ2	CASKNYYKKLF	TGTGCCAGCAAGAATTATTATAAGAAACTCTTT
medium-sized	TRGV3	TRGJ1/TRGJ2	CATWDRPEKLF	TGTGCCACCTGGGACAGGCCTGAGAAACTCTTT
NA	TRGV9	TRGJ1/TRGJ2	CALWEVEYKKLF	TGTGCCTTGTGGGAGGTCGAATATAAGAAACTCTTT
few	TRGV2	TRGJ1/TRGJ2	CATWDGMEKLF	TGTGCCACCTGGGACGGGATGGAGAAACTCTTT
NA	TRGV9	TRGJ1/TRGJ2	CALWEVPYGLF	TGTGCCTTGTGGGAGGTGCCGTATGGACTCTTT
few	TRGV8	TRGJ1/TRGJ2	CATWDRRGPYYKKLF	TGTGCCACCTGGGATAGGAGGGGGCCTTATTATAAGAAACTCTTT
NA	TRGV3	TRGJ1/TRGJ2	CATWDKAADPYYKKLF	TGTGCCACCTGGGACAAGGCCGCCGACCCTTATTATAAGAAACTCTTT
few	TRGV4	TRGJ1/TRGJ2	CATWEIHYYKKLF	TGTGCCACCTGGGAGATCCATTATTATAAGAAACTCTTT
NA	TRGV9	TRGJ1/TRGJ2	CALWRVYYKKLF	TGTGCCTTGTGGAGGGTTTATTATAAGAAACTCTTT
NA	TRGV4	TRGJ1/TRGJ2	CATWDGRNKKLF	TGTGCCACCTGGGATGGGCGAAACAAGAAACTCTTT
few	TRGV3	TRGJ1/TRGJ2	CATWTSYYKKLF	TGTGCCACCTGGACCTCTTATTATAAGAAACTCTTT
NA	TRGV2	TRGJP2	CATWDPQGSDWIKTF	TGTGCCACCTGGGACCCGCAGGGTAGTGATTGGATCAAGACGTTT
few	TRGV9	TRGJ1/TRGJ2	CALWEARTTHKKLF	TGTGCCTTGTGGGAGGCGCGGACTACCCATAAGAAACTCTTT
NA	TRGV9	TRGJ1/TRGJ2	CALWEVNPHKKLF	TGTGCCTTGTGGGAGGTGAATCCCCATAAGAAACTCTTT
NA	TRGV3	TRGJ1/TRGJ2	CATWAPIANYKKLF	TGTGCCACCTGGGCACCAATTGCTAATTATAAGAAACTCTTT
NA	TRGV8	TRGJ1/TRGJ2	CATWDSGNYYKKLF	TGTGCCACCTGGGATTCCGGAAATTATTATAAGAAACTCTTT
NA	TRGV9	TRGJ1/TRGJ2	CALWGVKPQPDYYKKLF	TGTGCCTTGTGGGGGGTCAAACCCCAACCGGATTATTATAAGAAACTCTTT